This T cell receptor (beta chain) was retrieved from a study of early T cells in non-severe SARS-CoV-2 infection. CDR1 and CDR2 from the germline V gene are MNHNS and SASEGT. The V and J ends lost 4 bases and 4 bases, in that order; junction bases with no gene match: 6. The CDR3 totals 15 residues. TCRdb reanalysed the 5' RACE reads using MiXCR and keeps one entry per CDR3 protein. The table includes just over 65,000 distinct CDR3 sequences, approximately 13% detected once. The J gene is TRBJ2-5, the V gene TRBV6-1; 10 bases match TRBD2. Sequencing was done on a sample of whole blood. The sequence derives from an adult who was a healthcare worker with PCR-confirmed SARS-CoV-2 infection or an uninfected control (not recorded which). This CDR3 is CASSALAGVGETQYF. In nucleotides, the CDR3 is TGTGCCAGCAGTGCCCTAGCGGGAGTAGGAGAGACCCAGTACTTC.